A single TCR beta chain is shown here with its context. The antigen is not known. TCRdb reprocessed the RT-PCR reads with MiXCR, giving one entry per CDR3 protein. The data contain hundreds of thousands of distinct CDR3 sequences, 18% of them seen just once; the ten biggest clones take up roughly a tenth. These data are taken from a study of response to subunit inactivated influenza vaccine. Study-wide results and limits: Authors suggested few new T cells are recruited by each seasonal influenza vaccination.

CDR3 length: 16 residues. Looked up from germline, CDR1 is DFQATT and CDR2 is SNEGSKA (reference sequence). Trimming removed 5 bases from V and 5 bases from J; junction bases left unmatched: 17. This specimen consisted of PBMCs from blood, obtained about 5 days after vaccination. The source is a man in his forties or fifties who received an inactivated influenza vaccine. V gene TRBV20-1 combines with J gene TRBJ2-7; the match to TRBD1 covers 8 bases. The CDR3 region is CSAAHGQGRSGDEQYF. The CDR3 DNA reads as TGCAGTGCTGCCCACGGACAGGGTAGATCCGGGGACGAGCAGTACTTC.